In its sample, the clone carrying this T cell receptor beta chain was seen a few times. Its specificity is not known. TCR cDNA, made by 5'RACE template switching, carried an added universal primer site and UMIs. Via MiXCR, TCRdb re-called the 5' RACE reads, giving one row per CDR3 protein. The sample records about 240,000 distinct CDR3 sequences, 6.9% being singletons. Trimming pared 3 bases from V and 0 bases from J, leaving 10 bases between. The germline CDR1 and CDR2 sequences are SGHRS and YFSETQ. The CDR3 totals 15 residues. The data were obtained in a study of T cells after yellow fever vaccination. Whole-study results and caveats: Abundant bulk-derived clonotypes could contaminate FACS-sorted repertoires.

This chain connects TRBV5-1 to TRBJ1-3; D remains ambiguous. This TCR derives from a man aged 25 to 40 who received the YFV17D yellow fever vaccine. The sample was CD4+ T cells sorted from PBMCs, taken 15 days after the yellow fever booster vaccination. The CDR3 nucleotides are TGCGCCAGCAGCTCGGCAGACTCCTCTGGAAACACCATATATTTT. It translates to CASSSADSSGNTIYF.